The entry that follows covers one T cell receptor (beta chain) sequence. The data are from a study of long-term antiretroviral therapy in people with HIV. Researchers report immunoSEQ v3.0 was run at survey level. Sequenced by immunoSEQ multiplex PCR; TCRdb stores in-frame clones only, minus some. The sample consists of about 20,000 clones, approximately 90% of them appearing once. The sample was unsorted PBMCs, taken about 4.5 years before starting antiretroviral therapy. This sequence originates from a woman aged 25 to 39 with HIV.

CDR3: CASSPGDRETQYF. CDR3 in DNA: TGTGCCAGCAGTCCAGGGGACCGGGAGACCCAGTACTTC. The rearrangement uses TRBV27 and TRBJ2-5; possibly TRBD1 for D (6 bases). This CDR3 is built from 13 residues. Germline V gene sequence: CDR1 MNHEY, CDR2 SMNVEV (reference sequence). Between the trimmed V and J ends, which lost 5 bases and 5 bases, there was a span of 12 bases.